This T cell receptor beta chain was found in a study of early T cells in non-severe SARS-CoV-2 infection. This clonotype was recorded at least ten times. TCRdb reanalysed the 5' RACE reads using MiXCR and keeps one entry per CDR3 protein. The sample holds around 93,000 distinct CDR3 sequences, more than 10% seen once. The V gene's germline CDR1 is SGDLS and CDR2 YYNGEE. The CDR3 loop spans 14 amino acids. Deletions cut 0 bases from V and 6 bases from J, with 13 bases between. The source of this sequence is an adult who was a healthcare worker with PCR-confirmed SARS-CoV-2 infection or an uninfected control (not recorded which). The rearrangement uses TRBV9 and TRBJ2-7; tentative D call: TRBD1 (6 bases). Sequenced material: whole blood, taken at baseline. The CDR3 DNA follows: TGTGCCAGCAGCGTAGCTTCACAGGGTAGCGAGCAGTACTTC. Its translation is CASSVASQGSEQYF.